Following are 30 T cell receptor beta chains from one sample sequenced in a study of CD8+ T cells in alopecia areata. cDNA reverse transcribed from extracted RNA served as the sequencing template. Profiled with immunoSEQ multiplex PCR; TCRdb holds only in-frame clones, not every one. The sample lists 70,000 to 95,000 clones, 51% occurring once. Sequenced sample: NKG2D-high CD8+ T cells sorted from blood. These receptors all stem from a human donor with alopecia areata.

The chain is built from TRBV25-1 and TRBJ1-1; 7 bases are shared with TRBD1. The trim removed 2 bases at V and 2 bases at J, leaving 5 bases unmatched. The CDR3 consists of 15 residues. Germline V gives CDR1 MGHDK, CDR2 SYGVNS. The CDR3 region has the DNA TGTGCCAGCAGTGAACAGGGGGTACGAAACACTGAAGCTTTCTTT. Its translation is CASSEQGVRNTEAFF.

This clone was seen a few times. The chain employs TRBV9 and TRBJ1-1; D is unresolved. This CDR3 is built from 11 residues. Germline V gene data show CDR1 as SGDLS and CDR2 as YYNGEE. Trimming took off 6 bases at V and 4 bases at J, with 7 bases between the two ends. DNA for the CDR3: TGTGCCAGCATTGAAGTCACTGAAGCTTTCTTT. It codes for CASIEVTEAFF. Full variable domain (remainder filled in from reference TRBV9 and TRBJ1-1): DSGVTQTPKHLITATGQRVTLRCSPRSGDLSVYWYQQSLDQGLQFLIQYYNGEERAKGNILERFSAQQFPDLHSELNLSSLELGDSALYFCASIEVTEAFFGQGTRLTVV.

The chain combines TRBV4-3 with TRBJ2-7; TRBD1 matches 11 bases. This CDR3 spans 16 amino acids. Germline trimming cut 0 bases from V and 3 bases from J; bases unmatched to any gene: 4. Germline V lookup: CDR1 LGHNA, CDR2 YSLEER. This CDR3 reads CASSQEFGTGGYEQYF. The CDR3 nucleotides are TGCGCCAGCAGCCAAGAATTCGGGACAGGGGGCTACGAGCAGTACTTC.

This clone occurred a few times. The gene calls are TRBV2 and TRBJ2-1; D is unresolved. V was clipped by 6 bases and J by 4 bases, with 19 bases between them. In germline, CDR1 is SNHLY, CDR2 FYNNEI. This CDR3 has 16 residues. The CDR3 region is CASRMTAEPPYNEQFF. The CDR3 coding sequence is TGTGCCAGCAGAATGACCGCGGAGCCCCCATACAATGAGCAGTTCTTC.

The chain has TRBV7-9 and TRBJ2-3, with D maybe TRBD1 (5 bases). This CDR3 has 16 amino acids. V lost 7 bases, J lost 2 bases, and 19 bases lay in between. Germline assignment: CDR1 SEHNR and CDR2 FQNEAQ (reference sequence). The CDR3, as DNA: TGTGCCAGCACTTCGGGCCCCAGGGCGAACACAGATACGCAGTATTTT. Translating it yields CASTSGPRANTDTQYF.

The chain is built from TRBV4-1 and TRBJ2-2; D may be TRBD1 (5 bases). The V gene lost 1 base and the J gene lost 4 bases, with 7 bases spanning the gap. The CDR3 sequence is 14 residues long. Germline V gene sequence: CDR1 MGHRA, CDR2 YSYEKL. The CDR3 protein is CASSQGQSTGELFF. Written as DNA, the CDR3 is TGCGCCAGCAGCCAAGGACAGTCCACCGGGGAGCTGTTTTTT.

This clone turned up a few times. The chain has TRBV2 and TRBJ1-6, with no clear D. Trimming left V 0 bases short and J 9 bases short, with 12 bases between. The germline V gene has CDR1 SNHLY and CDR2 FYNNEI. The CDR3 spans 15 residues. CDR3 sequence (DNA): TGTGCCAGCAGTGAAGCGCTCCGACCCATTTCACCCCTCCACTTT. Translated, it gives CASSEALRPISPLHF.

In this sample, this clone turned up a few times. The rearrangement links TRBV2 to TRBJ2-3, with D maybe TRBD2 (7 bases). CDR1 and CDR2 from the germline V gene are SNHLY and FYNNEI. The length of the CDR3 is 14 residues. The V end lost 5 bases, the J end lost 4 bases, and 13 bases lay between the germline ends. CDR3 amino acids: CASSSGGDPDTQYF. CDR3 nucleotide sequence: TGTGCCAGCAGTTCGGGGGGCGATCCAGATACGCAGTATTTT. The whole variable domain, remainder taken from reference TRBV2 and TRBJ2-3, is EPEVTQTPSHQVTQMGQEVILRCVPISNHLYFYWYRQILGQKVEFLVSFYNNEISEKSEIFDDQFSVERPDGSNFTLKIRSTKLEDSAMYFCASSSGGDPDTQYFGPGTRLTVL.

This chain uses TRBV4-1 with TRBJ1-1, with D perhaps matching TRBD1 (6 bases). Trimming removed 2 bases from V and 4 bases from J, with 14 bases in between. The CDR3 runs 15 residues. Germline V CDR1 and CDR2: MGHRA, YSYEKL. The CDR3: CASSQTTGPLTEAFF. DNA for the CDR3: TGCGCCAGCAGCCAAACTACAGGGCCTCTCACTGAAGCTTTCTTT.

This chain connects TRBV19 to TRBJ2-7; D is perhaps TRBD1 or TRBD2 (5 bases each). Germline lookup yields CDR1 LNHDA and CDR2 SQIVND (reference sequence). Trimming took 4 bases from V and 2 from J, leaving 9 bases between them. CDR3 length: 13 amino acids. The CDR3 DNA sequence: TGTGCCAGTAGTACCGGGACGACCTACGAGCAGTACTTC. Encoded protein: CASSTGTTYEQYF.

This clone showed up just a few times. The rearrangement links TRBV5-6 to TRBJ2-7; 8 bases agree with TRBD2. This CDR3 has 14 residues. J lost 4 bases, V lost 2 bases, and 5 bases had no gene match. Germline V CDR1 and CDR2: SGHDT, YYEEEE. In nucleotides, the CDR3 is TGTGCCAGCAGCTTTGGCCAGCGGGAGTACGAGCAGTACTTC. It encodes CASSFGQREYEQYF.

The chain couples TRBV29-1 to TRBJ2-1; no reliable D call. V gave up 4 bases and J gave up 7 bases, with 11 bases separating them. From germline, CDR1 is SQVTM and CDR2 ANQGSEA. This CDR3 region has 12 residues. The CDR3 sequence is CSVVPQENEQFF. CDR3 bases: TGCAGCGTTGTCCCCCAAGAGAATGAGCAGTTCTTC.

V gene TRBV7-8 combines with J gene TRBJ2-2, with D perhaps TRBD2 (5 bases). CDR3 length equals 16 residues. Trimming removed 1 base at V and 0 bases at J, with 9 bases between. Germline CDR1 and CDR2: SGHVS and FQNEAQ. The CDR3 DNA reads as TGTGCCAGCAGCTTAGAAGACTATACGAACACCGGGGAGCTGTTTTTT. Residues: CASSLEDYTNTGELFF. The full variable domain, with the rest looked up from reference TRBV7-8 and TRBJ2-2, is GAGVSQSPRYKVAKRGQDVALRCDPISGHVSLFWYQQALGQGPEFLTYFQNEAQLDKSGLPSDRFFAERPEGSVSTLKIQRTQQEDSAVYLCASSLEDYTNTGELFFGEGSRLTVL.

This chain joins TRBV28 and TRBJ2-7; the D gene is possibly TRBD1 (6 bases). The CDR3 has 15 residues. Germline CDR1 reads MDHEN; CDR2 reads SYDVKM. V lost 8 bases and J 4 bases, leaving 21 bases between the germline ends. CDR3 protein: CASHSPTGLGYEQYF. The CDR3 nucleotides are TGTGCCAGCCACTCCCCTACAGGGCTCGGGTACGAGCAGTACTTC.

Here the CDR3 reads CASKGPFF. The CDR3 nucleotides read TGCGCCAGCAAAGGACCGTTCTTC. The V call is TRBV10-1, the J call TRBJ2-1; no clear D. This CDR3 has 8 amino acids. Trimming left V 7 bases short and J 15 bases short, with 7 bases between. The V gene's germline CDR1 is WNHNN and CDR2 SYGVQD (reference sequence).

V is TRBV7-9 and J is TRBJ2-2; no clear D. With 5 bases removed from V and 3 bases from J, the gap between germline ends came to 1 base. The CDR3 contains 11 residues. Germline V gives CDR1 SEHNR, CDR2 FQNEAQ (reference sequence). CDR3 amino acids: CASSHTGELFF. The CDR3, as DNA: TGTGCCAGCAGCCACACCGGGGAGCTGTTTTTT.

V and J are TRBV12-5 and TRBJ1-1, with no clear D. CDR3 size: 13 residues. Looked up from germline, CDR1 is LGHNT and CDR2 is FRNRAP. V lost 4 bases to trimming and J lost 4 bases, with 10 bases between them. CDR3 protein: CASGSSRGTEAFF. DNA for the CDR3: TGTGCTAGTGGTTCGTCCCGGGGCACTGAAGCTTTCTTT. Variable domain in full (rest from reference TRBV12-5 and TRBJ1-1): DARVTQTPRHKVTEMGQEVTMRCQPILGHNTVFWYRQTMMQGLELLAYFRNRAPLDDSGMPKDRFSAEMPDATLATLKIQPSEPRDSAVYFCASGSSRGTEAFFGQGTRLTVV.

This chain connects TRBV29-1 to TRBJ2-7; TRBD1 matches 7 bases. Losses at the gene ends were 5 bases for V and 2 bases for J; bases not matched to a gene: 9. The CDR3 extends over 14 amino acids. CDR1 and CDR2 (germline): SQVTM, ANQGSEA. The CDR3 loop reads CSVQGQARTYEQYF. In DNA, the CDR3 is TGCAGCGTTCAAGGACAGGCTAGAACCTACGAGCAGTACTTC.

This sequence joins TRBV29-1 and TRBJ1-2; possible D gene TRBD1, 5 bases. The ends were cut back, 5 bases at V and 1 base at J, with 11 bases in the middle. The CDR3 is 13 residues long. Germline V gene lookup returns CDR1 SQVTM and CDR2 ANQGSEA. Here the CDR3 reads CSVWDGDNYGYTF. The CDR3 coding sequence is TGCAGCGTTTGGGACGGGGATAACTATGGCTACACCTTC.

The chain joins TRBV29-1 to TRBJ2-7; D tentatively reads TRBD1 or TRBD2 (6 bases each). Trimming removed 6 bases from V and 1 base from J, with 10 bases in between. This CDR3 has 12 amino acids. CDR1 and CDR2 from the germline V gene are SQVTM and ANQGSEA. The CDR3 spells CSVLGGSYEQYF. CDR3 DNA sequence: TGCAGCGTCTTAGGGGGGTCCTACGAGCAGTACTTC.

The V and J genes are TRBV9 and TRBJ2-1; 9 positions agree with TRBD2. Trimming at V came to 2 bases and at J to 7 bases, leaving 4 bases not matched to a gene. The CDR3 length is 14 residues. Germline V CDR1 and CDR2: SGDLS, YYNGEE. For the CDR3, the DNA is TGTGCCAGCAGCGTCTCTAGCGGGGTAAATGAGCAGTTCTTC. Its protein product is CASSVSSGVNEQFF.

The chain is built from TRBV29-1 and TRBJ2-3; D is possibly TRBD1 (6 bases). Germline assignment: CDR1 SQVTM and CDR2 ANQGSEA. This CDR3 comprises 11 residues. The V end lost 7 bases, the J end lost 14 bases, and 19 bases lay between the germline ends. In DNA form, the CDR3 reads TGCAGCGCCTCAGGGGATTTTGTTCTGTATTTT. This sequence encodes CSASGDFVLYF.

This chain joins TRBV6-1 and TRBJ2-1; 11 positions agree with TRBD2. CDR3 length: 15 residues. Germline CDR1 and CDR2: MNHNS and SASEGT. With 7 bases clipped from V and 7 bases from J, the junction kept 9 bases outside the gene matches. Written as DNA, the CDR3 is TGTGCCAGCACCCGACTAGCGGGACTTAGGAATGAGCAGTTCTTC. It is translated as CASTRLAGLRNEQFF.

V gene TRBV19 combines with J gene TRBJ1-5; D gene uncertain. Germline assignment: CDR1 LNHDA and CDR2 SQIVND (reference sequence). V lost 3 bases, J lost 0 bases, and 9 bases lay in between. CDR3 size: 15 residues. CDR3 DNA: TGTGCCAGTAGTATGTGGACGGTTAGCAATCAGCCCCAGCATTTT. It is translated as CASSMWTVSNQPQHF.

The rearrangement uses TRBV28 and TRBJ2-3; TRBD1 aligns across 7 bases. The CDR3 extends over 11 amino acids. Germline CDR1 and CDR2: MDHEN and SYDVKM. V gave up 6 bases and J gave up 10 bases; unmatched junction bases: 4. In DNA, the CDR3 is TGTGCCAGCAGCCGACAGGGTCCGCAGTATTTT. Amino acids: CASSRQGPQYF.

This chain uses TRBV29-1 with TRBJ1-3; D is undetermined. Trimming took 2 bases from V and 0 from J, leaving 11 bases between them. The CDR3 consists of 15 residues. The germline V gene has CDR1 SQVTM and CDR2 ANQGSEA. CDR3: CSVENPLSSGNTIYF. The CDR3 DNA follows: TGCAGCGTTGAAAACCCCCTGAGCTCTGGAAACACCATATATTTT.

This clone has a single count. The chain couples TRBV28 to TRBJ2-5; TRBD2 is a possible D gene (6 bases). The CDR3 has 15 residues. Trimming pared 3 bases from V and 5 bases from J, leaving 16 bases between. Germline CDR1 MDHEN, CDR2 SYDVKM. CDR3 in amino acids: CASSLRGGVMETQYF. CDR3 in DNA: TGTGCCAGCAGTTTGCGGGGTGGTGTTATGGAGACCCAGTACTTC.

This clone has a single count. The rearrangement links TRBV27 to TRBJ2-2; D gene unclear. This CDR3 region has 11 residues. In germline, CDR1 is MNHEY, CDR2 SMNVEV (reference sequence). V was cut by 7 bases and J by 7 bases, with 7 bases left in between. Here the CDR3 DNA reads TGTGCCAGCACCAACTACGGGGAGCTGTTTTTT. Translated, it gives CASTNYGELFF.

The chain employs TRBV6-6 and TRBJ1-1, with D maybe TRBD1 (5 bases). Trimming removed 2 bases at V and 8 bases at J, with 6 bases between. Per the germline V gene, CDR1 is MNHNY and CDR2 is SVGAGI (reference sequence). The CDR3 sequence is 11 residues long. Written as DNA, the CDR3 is TGTGCCAGCAGTTACCGGACAGAAGCTTTCTTT. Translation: CASSYRTEAFF.

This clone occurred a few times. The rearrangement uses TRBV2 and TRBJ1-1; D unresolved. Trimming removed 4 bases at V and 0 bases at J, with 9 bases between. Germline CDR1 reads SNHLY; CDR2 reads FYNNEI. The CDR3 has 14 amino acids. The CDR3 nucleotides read TGTGCCAGCAGTGTCGGTAACATGAACACTGAAGCTTTCTTT. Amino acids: CASSVGNMNTEAFF.